This T cell receptor beta chain stems from a study of blood T cell repertoires in COVID-19. Whole-study context: The United States, Italy and Spain were the sources of the acute and convalescent COVID-19 samples. The analysed material was cDNA or gDNA that came from T cells, B-cell-depleted T cells, or PBMCs.

Per the original data handling: Researchers report that nucleated cell counts were estimated from reference gene primer amplification. Here immunoSEQ multiplex PCR was the method, and the copy in TCRdb shows in-frame clones only, minus some. The V and J calls and clone size are taken from that table; D and trimming were inferred from the DNA. The table includes about 150,000 clones, about 80% detected once. The CDR3 extends over 12 amino acids. J gave up 8 bases and V 6 bases, and 5 bases lay outside the gene matches. Looked up from germline, CDR1 is ENHRY and CDR2 is SYGVKD. This receptor was taken from a man between 50 and 59 years old with acute or convalescent COVID-19. The sample comprised peripheral blood. V and J are TRBV10-3 and TRBJ1-2, with 8 bases matching TRBD1. For the CDR3, the DNA is TGTGCCATCAGCCAAGGGACAGGAGGCTACACCTTC. It codes for CAISQGTGGYTF.